This passage covers 26 T cell receptor beta chains from one sample sequenced in a study of blood T cell repertoires in COVID-19. Libraries were prepared by immunoSEQ multiplex PCR; TCRdb keeps only in-frame clonotypes and omits some of them. The sample has 150,000 to 200,000 clones; 85% to 95% are singletons. The sequencing input was peripheral blood. Receptors were obtained from a man between 25 and 39 years old with COVID-19, enrolled during active disease.

The V call is TRBV7-9, the J call TRBJ1-3; the D gene is possibly TRBD1 (5 bases). Trimming took off 5 bases at V and 0 bases at J, with 8 bases between the two ends. This CDR3 has 14 residues. Germline V gives CDR1 SEHNR, CDR2 FQNEAQ (reference sequence). The CDR3 region has the DNA TGTGCCAGCAGCCCGACAGCCTCTGGAAACACCATATATTTT. Residues: CASSPTASGNTIYF. Looking up the rest from reference TRBV7-9 and TRBJ1-3 gives the full variable domain: DTGVSQNPRHKITKRGQNVTFRCDPISEHNRLYWYRQTLGQGPEFLTYFQNEAQLEKSRLLSDRFSAERPKGSFSTLEIQRTEQGDSAMYLCASSPTASGNTIYFGEGSWLTVV.

The V call is TRBV6-5, the J call TRBJ2-1; D is possibly TRBD2 (5 bases). The germline CDR1 and CDR2 sequences are MNHEY and SVGAGI. With 8 bases removed from V and 8 bases from J, the gap between germline ends came to 16 bases. This CDR3 spans 13 amino acids. CDR3 DNA: TGTGCCAGCGGCGAGGGTTTTAGCGATGAGCAGTTCTTC. It translates to CASGEGFSDEQFF.

This chain joins TRBV2 and TRBJ2-5; 7 bases match TRBD1. This CDR3 spans 22 amino acids. The V segment lost 5 bases and the J segment 0 bases; nucleotides outside the gene matches: 27. Germline V gene lookup returns CDR1 SNHLY and CDR2 FYNNEI. The CDR3 protein is CASSIPGQNHSEKYRDQETQYF. CDR3 DNA: TGTGCCAGCAGTATCCCGGGACAGAACCATTCGGAAAAGTACCGGGACCAAGAGACCCAGTACTTC.

This chain connects TRBV10-3 to TRBJ2-7; D is perhaps TRBD1 (5 bases). The germline V gene encodes CDR1 ENHRY and CDR2 SYGVKD. The V gene lost 6 bases and the J gene lost 0 bases, with 9 bases spanning the gap. The CDR3 is 13 residues long. The CDR3 protein is CAIRYDSSYEQYF. The DNA of the CDR3 is TGTGCCATCAGATACGACAGCTCCTACGAGCAGTACTTC.

The rearrangement uses TRBV30 and TRBJ1-2; TRBD1 matches at 7 bases. The CDR3 totals 12 residues. CDR1 and CDR2 from the germline V gene are GTSNPN and SVGIG (reference sequence). Trimming cost V 2 bases and J 8 bases; bases outside gene matches: 5. The CDR3 loop reads CAWSLGQAGYTF. Written as DNA, the CDR3 is TGTGCCTGGAGTCTAGGACAGGCCGGCTACACCTTC.

The chain has TRBV28 and TRBJ2-7; 7 positions agree with TRBD2. The junction had 8 bases not matched to a gene; V was cut back by 3 bases and J by 0 bases. This CDR3 region has 16 residues. Looked up from germline, CDR1 is MDHEN and CDR2 is SYDVKM. This CDR3 is CASSLYSGRSSYEQYF. For the CDR3, the DNA is TGTGCCAGCAGTTTGTATAGCGGGCGGTCCTCCTACGAGCAGTACTTC.

The chain carries TRBV6-5 and TRBJ1-1; unclear D gene. The CDR3 runs 15 residues. CDR1 is MNHEY, CDR2 SVGAGI, per germline. With 0 bases removed from V and 1 base from J, the gap between germline ends came to 9 bases. The CDR3 region is CASSYSYRRNTEAFF. In nucleotides, the CDR3 is TGTGCCAGCAGTTACTCGTACAGACGGAACACTGAAGCTTTCTTT.

The chain links TRBV2 to TRBJ1-2; no firm D call. The CDR3 contains 15 residues. Germline assignment: CDR1 SNHLY and CDR2 FYNNEI. Trimming left V 0 bases short and J 8 bases short, with 16 bases between. CDR3 in DNA: TGTGCCAGCAGTGAAGCGCGTAGAGCCTCGGGGGGCTACACCTTC. Translation: CASSEARRASGGYTF.

This chain joins TRBV27 and TRBJ1-6; 9 bases fit TRBD1. This CDR3 region has 15 residues. The germline gives CDR1 MNHEY, CDR2 SMNVEV (reference sequence). J lost 8 bases, V lost 6 bases, and 8 bases had no gene match. CDR3 amino acids: CASRNRDRVYSPLHF. CDR3 DNA sequence: TGTGCCAGCAGAAACCGGGACAGGGTATATTCACCCCTCCACTTT.

The chain carries TRBV11-2 and TRBJ2-7, with TRBD1 matching over 9 bases. V lost 4 bases, J lost 3 bases, and 10 bases stayed unmatched. The CDR3 runs to 16 residues. Per germline, CDR1 SGHAT and CDR2 FQNNGV. The CDR3 nucleotides are TGTGCCAGCAGCTCGATCCGGGACAGGGATTACTACGAGCAGTACTTC. Amino acid sequence: CASSSIRDRDYYEQYF.

The rearrangement uses TRBV19 and TRBJ1-3, with D possibly matching TRBD1 (5 bases). The V end lost 5 bases, the J end lost 2 bases, and 7 bases lay between the germline ends. CDR3 length equals 13 residues. In germline, CDR1 is LNHDA, CDR2 SQIVND (reference sequence). DNA of the CDR3: TGTGCCAGTAGTTGGGGCCCTGGAAACACCATATATTTT. Its translation is CASSWGPGNTIYF.

About this clone: Germline is not matched at one junction end, which may reflect a read error. This rearrangement joins TRBV9 to TRBJ2-3; 9 nucleotides line up with TRBD2. This CDR3 is 15 amino acids long. Germline CDR1 reads SGDLS; CDR2 reads YYNGEE. The CDR3 nucleotides are TGTGCCAGCAGCGTCCTCGGGACTAGCAAAGATACGCAGTATTTT. This encodes CASSVLGTSKDTQYF. The full variable domain, in which reference TRBV9 and TRBJ2-3 provide the parts outside the CDR3, is DSGVTQTPKHLITATGQRVTLRCSPRSGDLSVYWYQQSLDQGLQFLIQYYNGEERAKGNILERFSAQQFPDLHSELNLSSLELGDSALYFCASSVLGTSKDTQYFGPGTRLTVL.

CDR3 sequence reads: CASSLNRGEQYF. The CDR3 bases are TGTGCCAGCAGCTTGAACAGGGGTGAGCAGTACTTC. The J gene is TRBJ2-7, the V gene TRBV3-1 (or the pseudogene TRBV3-2); 7 nucleotides match TRBD1. The CDR3 totals 12 residues. The germline gives CDR1 LGHDT, CDR2 YNNKEL (reference sequence). J gave up 7 bases and V 5 bases, and 5 bases lay outside the gene matches.

The chain carries TRBV2 and TRBJ2-5; TRBD2 aligns across 11 bases. The CDR3 consists of 16 residues. V lost 4 bases to trimming and J lost 0 bases; unmatched junction nucleotides: 4. Per the germline V gene, CDR1 is SNHLY and CDR2 is FYNNEI. The CDR3 DNA reads as TGTGCCAGCAGTGTAGCGGGGGGGTTGTACCAAGAGACCCAGTACTTC. It specifies CASSVAGGLYQETQYF.

The J gene is TRBJ2-1, the V gene TRBV12-3 or TRBV12-4; tentatively, D is TRBD1 (6 bases). Trimming removed 4 bases at V and 6 bases at J, with 10 bases between. This CDR3 is built from 13 residues. CDR3 sequence reads: CASSSTRGNEQFF. The DNA for the CDR3 is TGTGCCAGCAGTTCCACCAGGGGCAATGAGCAGTTCTTC.

This chain connects TRBV2 to TRBJ2-3; tentative D call: TRBD2 (5 bases). Looked up from germline, CDR1 is SNHLY and CDR2 is FYNNEI. The V gene lost 11 bases and the J gene lost 4 bases, with 13 bases spanning the gap. This CDR3 region has 12 residues. CDR3 sequence (DNA): TGTGCCTGCCAAAGCGGTTCAGATACGCAGTATTTT. Protein sequence: CACQSGSDTQYF.

The rearrangement joins TRBV9 to TRBJ1-1; D call uncertain. Per germline, CDR1 SGDLS and CDR2 YYNGEE. V lost 0 bases to trimming and J lost 2 bases, with 8 bases between them. This CDR3 comprises 14 residues. CDR3 sequence: CASSVGQTNTEAFF. Here the CDR3 DNA reads TGTGCCAGCAGCGTAGGTCAGACTAACACTGAAGCTTTCTTT.

In its sample, this clone was seen a few times. The rearrangement uses TRBV3-1 (or the pseudogene TRBV3-2) and TRBJ2-1, with D maybe TRBD1 (5 bases). Looked up from germline, CDR1 is LGHDT and CDR2 is YNNKEL (reference sequence). V was trimmed by 1 base and J by 5 bases, leaving 15 bases between them. The CDR3 sequence is 16 residues long. The CDR3 DNA reads as TGTGCCAGCAGCCAAGTGAAGGGGAAAAGTAACAATGAGCAGTTCTTC. This gives the protein CASSQVKGKSNNEQFF.

The chain couples TRBV11-2 to TRBJ2-3; TRBD1 matches at 9 bases. The CDR3 covers 17 residues. Germline lookup yields CDR1 SGHAT and CDR2 FQNNGV. Trimming removed 3 bases from V and 0 bases from J; junction bases left unmatched: 7. CDR3 nucleotides: TGTGCCAGCAGCTTGGGGAAAGGACAGGGGAGCACAGATACGCAGTATTTT. Amino acids: CASSLGKGQGSTDTQYF.

This clone was observed once. The V gene is TRBV6-5, the J gene TRBJ2-7; the match to TRBD1 covers 9 bases. V dropped 5 bases and J dropped 1; count of bases not matched to a gene: 6. CDR1 MNHEY and CDR2 SVGAGI come from the germline V gene. The CDR3 totals 15 residues. Here the CDR3 DNA reads TGTGCCAGCAGTATCGGACAGGGGCGATCCTACGAGCAGTACTTC. Translating it yields CASSIGQGRSYEQYF.

This chain links TRBV6-5 with TRBJ1-5; a weak D match, TRBD1 (6 bases). The length of the CDR3 is 14 residues. V was cut by 5 bases and J by 0 bases, with 8 bases left in between. The germline V gene encodes CDR1 MNHEY and CDR2 SVGAGI. The CDR3 DNA is TGTGCCAGCAGTACAGGGTATAGCAATCAGCCCCAGCATTTT. Its translation is CASSTGYSNQPQHF.

Here the CDR3 DNA reads TGTGCCAGCAGCGTAGAGGCAGAGGATTATGGCTACACCTTC. Amino acid sequence: CASSVEAEDYGYTF. The chain recombines TRBV9 with TRBJ1-2, with unresolved D. Germline V CDR1 and CDR2: SGDLS, YYNGEE. V shed 0 bases and J shed 5 bases, with 11 bases lying between them. This CDR3 is built from 14 residues. Combining the CDR3 with reference TRBV9 and TRBJ1-2 gives the whole variable domain DSGVTQTPKHLITATGQRVTLRCSPRSGDLSVYWYQQSLDQGLQFLIQYYNGEERAKGNILERFSAQQFPDLHSELNLSSLELGDSALYFCASSVEAEDYGYTFGSGTRLTVV.

This chain connects TRBV3-1 (or the pseudogene TRBV3-2) to TRBJ1-2; TRBD1 aligns across 10 bases. J lost 6 bases, V lost 4 bases, and 5 bases had no gene match. The CDR3 is made up of 14 amino acids. Germline V gene sequence: CDR1 LGHDT, CDR2 YNNKEL (reference sequence). The CDR3 DNA is TGTGCCAGCAGCCTCCCGACAGGGGGCAATGGCTACACCTTC. It encodes CASSLPTGGNGYTF.

The rearrangement joins TRBV6-5 to TRBJ2-7; 7 bases are a match to TRBD2. The V and J ends lost 2 bases and 9 bases, in that order; junction bases with no gene match: 1. CDR3 length equals 11 residues. CDR1 is MNHEY, CDR2 SVGAGI, per germline. In nucleotides, the CDR3 is TGTGCCAGCAGTTACGGGGGGGTGCAGTACTTC. This encodes CASSYGGVQYF.

The rearrangement joins TRBV2 to TRBJ1-6; TRBD1 agrees at 8 bases. From germline, CDR1 is SNHLY and CDR2 FYNNEI. This CDR3 spans 17 amino acids. Trimming removed 1 base from V and 4 bases from J; junction bases left unmatched: 6. CDR3 coding DNA: TGTGCCAGCAGTGAAGAGAGGACAGGGCTATATAATTCACCCCTCCACTTT. It yields the protein CASSEERTGLYNSPLHF.

The chain carries TRBV9 and TRBJ1-5; D gene unclear. This CDR3 has 15 residues. Germline V CDR1 and CDR2: SGDLS, YYNGEE. Trimming took 0 bases from V and 7 from J, leaving 14 bases between them. DNA of the CDR3: TGTGCCAGCAGCGTAGGGGCGGGGATCGGGCAGCCCCAGCATTTT. Translated: CASSVGAGIGQPQHF.